A single TCR beta chain is shown here with its context. The entry originates in a study of blood T cell repertoires in COVID-19. This CDR3 is 13 amino acids long. CDR1 and CDR2 from the germline V gene are MNHEY and SVGAGI. Trimming shortened V by 0 bases and J by 7 bases, and 9 bases separated the two germline ends. Either two negative PCRs, clearance, or symptom resolution qualified Cohort 3 donors as recovered. The protocol was immunoSEQ multiplex PCR, while the TCRdb copy is restricted to in-frame clones and leaves out a portion. The sample carries some 330,000 clones, more than 85% recorded once.

This sequence joins TRBV6-5 and TRBJ1-1; D is unresolved. The specimen sequenced was PBMCs or T cells enriched from blood (not recorded which). The receptor's source is a woman aged 25 to 45 who had recovered from COVID-19. CDR3 nucleotides: TGTGCCAGCAGTTACTCTGACGGGTATGAAGCTTTCTTT. It codes for CASSYSDGYEAFF.